These 18 T cell receptor beta chains originate from one sample sequenced in a study of shared clonotypes between healthy human individuals. Using immunoSEQ multiplex PCR, the repertoire was profiled, and TCRdb retains in-frame clones only, with some absent. This sample yields 760,000 or so clones, of which about 96% are seen a single time; less than 0.25% belongs to the top ten. Naive CD8 cells lacked CD45RO, underwent positive selection for CCR7 and left out terminally differentiated effector memory CD45RA+ cells. Sequenced material: naive CD8+ T cells sorted from blood. The receptors originated from a man aged 25-40 years in good health.

V usage is TRBV7-6 and J usage is TRBJ2-3, with 7 bases matching TRBD2. Germline V gene data show CDR1 as SGHVS and CDR2 as FNYEAQ. There are 17 residues in the CDR3. Trimming removed 0 bases from V and 3 bases from J; junction bases left unmatched: 9. The CDR3 DNA is TGTGCCAGCAGCTTAGCGCAACCGGGAGGCCGAACAGATACGCAGTATTTT. This gives the protein CASSLAQPGGRTDTQYF. The full variable domain, its missing parts supplied by reference TRBV7-6 and TRBJ2-3, is GAGVSQSPRYKVTKRGQDVALRCDPISGHVSLYWYRQALGQGPEFLTYFNYEAQQDKSGLPNDRFSAERPEGSISTLTIQRTEQRDSAMYRCASSLAQPGGRTDTQYFGPGTRLTVL.

This chain uses TRBV7-8 with TRBJ2-7; TRBD2 matches at 8 bases. From germline, CDR1 is SGHVS and CDR2 FQNEAQ. The CDR3 spans 18 residues. V lost 6 bases to trimming and J lost 0 bases; unmatched junction nucleotides: 16. CDR3 DNA sequence: TGTGCCAGCAGTTTGTGGACGGGAGGGCCTCTCTCCTCCTACGAGCAGTACTTC. Amino acid sequence: CASSLWTGGPLSSYEQYF.

The chain uses TRBV28 and TRBJ1-5; D remains ambiguous. Germline lookup yields CDR1 MDHEN and CDR2 SYDVKM. This CDR3 has 13 residues. Deletions cut 4 bases from V and 0 bases from J, with 4 bases between. CDR3 DNA sequence: TGTGCCAGCAGTTGGAGTAGCAATCAGCCCCAGCATTTT. As protein: CASSWSSNQPQHF.

V gene TRBV29-1 combines with J gene TRBJ2-1; 10 bases agree with TRBD1. The trim removed 7 bases at V and 3 bases at J, leaving 6 bases unmatched. This CDR3 has 14 amino acids. The germline gives CDR1 SQVTM, CDR2 ANQGSEA. The CDR3 DNA reads TGCAGCGCCGTTGGACAGGGGGTCTACAATGAGCAGTTCTTC. This gives the protein CSAVGQGVYNEQFF.

This rearrangement joins TRBV18 to TRBJ1-2, with D unresolved. The CDR3 is 14 residues long. V lost 3 bases and J lost 6, with 14 bases in between. In germline, CDR1 is KGHSH, CDR2 LQKENI. The DNA for the CDR3 is TGTGCCAGCTCACCCGGGGAGCGTAGTCATGGCTACACCTTC. Protein: CASSPGERSHGYTF. Based on the CDR3 plus reference TRBV18 and TRBJ1-2, the full variable domain is NAGVMQNPRHLVRRRGQEARLRCSPMKGHSHVYWYRQLPEEGLKFMVYLQKENIIDESGMPKERFSAEFPKEGPSILRIQQVVRGDSAAYFCASSPGERSHGYTFGSGTRLTVV.

This clone is a singleton in its sample. The rearrangement links TRBV27 to TRBJ1-1; D unresolved. The germline V gene has CDR1 MNHEY and CDR2 SMNVEV (reference sequence). The CDR3 spans 11 residues. V shed 11 bases and J shed 4 bases, with 11 bases lying between them. CDR3 residues: CAAVGSTEAFF. In nucleotides, the CDR3 is TGTGCCGCGGTTGGCAGCACTGAAGCTTTCTTT.

This clone is a singleton in its sample. The chain uses TRBV6-5 and TRBJ2-7; 8 nucleotides align to TRBD1. Germline trimming cut 6 bases from V and 4 bases from J; bases unmatched to any gene: 5. The CDR3 extends over 13 amino acids. Germline lookup yields CDR1 MNHEY and CDR2 SVGAGI. DNA of the CDR3: TGTGCCAGCAGCATTGGACAGGGTTACGAGCAGTACTTC. Its translation is CASSIGQGYEQYF.

The chain carries TRBV4-1 and TRBJ1-5, with D unresolved. V shed 1 base and J shed 4 bases, with 11 bases lying between them. This CDR3 is 15 amino acids long. Germline CDR1 and CDR2: MGHRA and YSYEKL. The CDR3, as DNA: TGCGCCAGCAGCCAAGTTATTTCGGGGAATCAGCCCCAGCATTTT. Translated, it gives CASSQVISGNQPQHF.

J is TRBJ2-7 and V is TRBV5-1, with 10 bases lining up with TRBD1. This CDR3 contains 14 residues. Germline loops: CDR1 SGHRS, CDR2 YFSETQ. Trimming at V came to 8 bases and at J to 1 base, leaving 6 bases not matched to a gene. The CDR3 loop reads CASLRDRGSYEQYF. CDR3 nucleotides: TGCGCCAGTCTCCGGGACAGGGGTTCCTACGAGCAGTACTTC.

The J gene is TRBJ2-2, the V gene TRBV11-2; 7 bases are shared with TRBD2. Germline lookup yields CDR1 SGHAT and CDR2 FQNNGV. The J segment lost 4 bases and the V segment lost 2 bases, leaving 13 bases of the junction unmatched. This CDR3 comprises 18 residues. The CDR3 region is CASSLHLTSVGTTGELFF. The DNA of the CDR3 is TGTGCCAGCAGCTTACACCTTACTAGCGTTGGGACCACCGGGGAGCTGTTTTTT.

The J gene is TRBJ2-7, the V gene TRBV4-3; the D gene could be TRBD1 or TRBD2 (5 bases each). The CDR3 loop spans 13 amino acids. Germline V CDR1 and CDR2: LGHNA, YSLEER. Trimming removed 6 bases from V and 5 bases from J, with 14 bases in between. CDR3 sequence: CASSLGEGHEQYF. CDR3 coding DNA: TGCGCCAGCAGTTTGGGCGAGGGGCACGAGCAGTACTTC.

This sequence joins TRBV28 and TRBJ2-1; 7 bases line up with TRBD2. J lost 5 bases, V lost 8 bases, and 9 bases had no gene match. Germline V lookup: CDR1 MDHEN, CDR2 SYDVKM. This CDR3 has 14 residues. CDR3 protein: CASRRLAIDNEQFF. The CDR3 bases are TGTGCCAGCCGCCGACTAGCTATAGACAATGAGCAGTTCTTC.

The chain is built from TRBV6-1 and TRBJ1-2; TRBD1 matches 8 bases. CDR1 and CDR2 (germline): MNHNS, SASEGT. The CDR3 is 18 residues long. Trimming at V came to 2 bases and at J to 1 base, leaving 12 bases not matched to a gene. The CDR3 spells CASSELMRQGPFNYGYTF. The CDR3 nucleotides are TGTGCCAGCAGTGAACTAATGAGACAGGGGCCTTTTAACTATGGCTACACCTTC.

This sequence joins TRBV7-9 and TRBJ2-5; 8 bases align to TRBD1. V dropped 5 bases and J dropped 2; count of bases not matched to a gene: 13. The CDR3 loop spans 17 amino acids. CDR1 and CDR2 from the germline V gene are SEHNR and FQNEAQ (reference sequence). CDR3 DNA sequence: TGTGCCAGCAGCGTGATCGGGTCAGGGGGCCGACAAGAGACCCAGTACTTC. Its translation: CASSVIGSGGRQETQYF.

The rearrangement links TRBV27 to TRBJ2-7; a weak D match, TRBD2 (6 bases). V lost 4 bases, J lost 2 bases, and 18 bases lay in between. The length of the CDR3 is 16 residues. Germline CDR1 and CDR2: MNHEY and SMNVEV (reference sequence). The CDR3 spells CASSSWDSLTTYEQYF. The DNA of the CDR3 is TGTGCCAGCAGTTCCTGGGACTCCCTAACCACCTACGAGCAGTACTTC.

The gene calls are TRBV7-9 and TRBJ2-1; D is undetermined. The CDR3 is 15 amino acids. The germline V gene has CDR1 SEHNR and CDR2 FQNEAQ (reference sequence). The V end was cut by 1 base, the J end by 7 bases, with 14 bases between. The CDR3 is CASSLGVGSANEQFF. The CDR3 nucleotides read TGTGCCAGCAGCTTAGGGGTAGGATCGGCGAATGAGCAGTTCTTC. Supplemented by reference TRBV7-9 and TRBJ2-1, the full variable domain reads DTGVSQNPRHKITKRGQNVTFRCDPISEHNRLYWYRQTLGQGPEFLTYFQNEAQLEKSRLLSDRFSAERPKGSFSTLEIQRTEQGDSAMYLCASSLGVGSANEQFFGPGTRLTVL.

This clone appeared a single time. Written as DNA, the CDR3 is TGTGCCAGCAGTAAAAAGTCGTATCTCCTCCCTTACGAGCAGTACTTC. Translation gives CASSKKSYLLPYEQYF. The chain joins TRBV28 to TRBJ2-7, with D hard to call. Per the germline V gene, CDR1 is MDHEN and CDR2 is SYDVKM. V was shortened by 5 bases and J by 4 bases, with 21 bases between the two germline ends. There are 16 residues in the CDR3.

This chain uses TRBV27 with TRBJ2-3; 14 bases fit TRBD2. V lost 4 bases, J lost 1 base, and 10 bases stayed unmatched. Germline lookup yields CDR1 MNHEY and CDR2 SMNVEV (reference sequence). The CDR3 is 19 residues long. The CDR3 sequence is CASSSATSGRAYGTDTQYF. CDR3 in DNA: TGTGCCAGCAGTTCCGCGACTAGCGGGAGGGCCTATGGCACAGATACGCAGTATTTT.